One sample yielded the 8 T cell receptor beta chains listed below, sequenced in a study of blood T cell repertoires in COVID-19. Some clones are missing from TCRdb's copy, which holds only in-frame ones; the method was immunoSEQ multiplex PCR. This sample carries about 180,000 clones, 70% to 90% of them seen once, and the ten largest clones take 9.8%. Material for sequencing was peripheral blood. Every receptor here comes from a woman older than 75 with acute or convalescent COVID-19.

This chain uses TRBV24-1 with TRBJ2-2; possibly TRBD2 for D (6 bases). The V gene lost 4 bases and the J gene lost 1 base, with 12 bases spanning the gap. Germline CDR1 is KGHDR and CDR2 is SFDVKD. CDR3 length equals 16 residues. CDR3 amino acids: CATSEGGRWNTGELFF. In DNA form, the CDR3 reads TGTGCCACCAGTGAGGGGGGACGGTGGAACACCGGGGAGCTGTTTTTT.

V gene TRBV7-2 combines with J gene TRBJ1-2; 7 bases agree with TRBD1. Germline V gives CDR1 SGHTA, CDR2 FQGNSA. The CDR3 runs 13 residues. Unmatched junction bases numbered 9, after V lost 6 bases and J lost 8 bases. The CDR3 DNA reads TGTGCCAGCAGACCAGGGACAGAAAGGGGCTACACCTTC. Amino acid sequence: CASRPGTERGYTF. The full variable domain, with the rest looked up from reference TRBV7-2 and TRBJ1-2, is GAGVSQSPSNKVTEKGKDVELRCDPISGHTALYWYRQSLGQGLEFLIYFQGNSAPDKSGLPSDRFSAERTGGSVSTLTIQRTQQEDSAVYLCASRPGTERGYTFGSGTRLTVV.

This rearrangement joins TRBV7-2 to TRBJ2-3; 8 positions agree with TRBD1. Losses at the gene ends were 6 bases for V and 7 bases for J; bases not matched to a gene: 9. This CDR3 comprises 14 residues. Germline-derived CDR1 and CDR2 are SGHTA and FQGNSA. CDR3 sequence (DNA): TGTGCCAGCAGTCAAACCGGGACAGGCAATACGCAGTATTTT. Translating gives CASSQTGTGNTQYF.

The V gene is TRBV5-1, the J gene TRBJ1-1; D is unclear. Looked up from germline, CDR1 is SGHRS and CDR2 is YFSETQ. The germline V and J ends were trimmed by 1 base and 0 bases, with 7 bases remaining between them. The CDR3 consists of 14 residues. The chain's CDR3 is CASSLSQVNTEAFF. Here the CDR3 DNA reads TGCGCCAGCAGCTTGAGCCAGGTGAACACTGAAGCTTTCTTT.

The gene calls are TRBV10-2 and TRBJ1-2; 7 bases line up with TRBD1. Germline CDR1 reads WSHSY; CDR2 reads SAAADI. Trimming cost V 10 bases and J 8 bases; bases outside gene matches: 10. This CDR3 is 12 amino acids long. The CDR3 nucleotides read TGCGCCATCGCTCCCGACAGGGTCGGCTACACCTTC. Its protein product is CAIAPDRVGYTF.

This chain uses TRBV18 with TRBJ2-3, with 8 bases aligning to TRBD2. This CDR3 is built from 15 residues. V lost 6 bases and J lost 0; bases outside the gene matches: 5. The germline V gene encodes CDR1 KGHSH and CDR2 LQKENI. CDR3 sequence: CASSRGGPSTDTQYF. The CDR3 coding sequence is TGTGCCAGCTCCCGGGGGGGGCCCAGCACAGATACGCAGTATTTT.

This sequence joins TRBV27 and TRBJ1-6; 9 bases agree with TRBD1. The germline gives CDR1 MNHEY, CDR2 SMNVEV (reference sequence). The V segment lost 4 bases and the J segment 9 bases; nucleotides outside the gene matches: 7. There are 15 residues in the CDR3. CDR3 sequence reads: CASSSRTGGSSPLHF. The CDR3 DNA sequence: TGTGCCAGCAGTTCACGAACAGGGGGCTCTTCACCCCTCCACTTT.

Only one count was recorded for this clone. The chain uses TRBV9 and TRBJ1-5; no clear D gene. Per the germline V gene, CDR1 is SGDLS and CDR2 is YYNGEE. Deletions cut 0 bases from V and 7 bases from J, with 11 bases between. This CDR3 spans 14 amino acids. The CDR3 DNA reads TGTGCCAGCAGCGTAGATCCAGTGGGCCAGCCCCAGCATTTT. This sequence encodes CASSVDPVGQPQHF.